These 23 T cell receptor beta chains came from one sample sequenced in a study of T cell responses to AZD1222 COVID-19 vaccine. TCRdb keeps only in-frame clones here, not all; method: immunoSEQ multiplex PCR. The data contain over 150,000 clones, roughly 92% of them seen just once; the ten biggest clones take up roughly 10%. The sample in question was peripheral blood, obtained on day 0 of AZD1222 vaccination. Receptors were obtained from an adult in good health.

V usage is TRBV4-1 and J usage is TRBJ2-7; D unclear. The V and J ends lost 0 bases and 0 bases respectively, with 9 bases between them. Germline V gene sequence: CDR1 MGHRA, CDR2 YSYEKL. This CDR3 is 15 amino acids long. CDR3 nucleotide sequence: TGCGCCAGCAGCCAAGACCCTACATCCTCCTACGAGCAGTACTTC. Translated: CASSQDPTSSYEQYF.

This chain connects TRBV9 to TRBJ2-7, with 7 nucleotides matching TRBD1. Unmatched junction bases numbered 0, after V lost 3 bases and J lost 3 bases. This CDR3 comprises 12 residues. Germline CDR1 is SGDLS and CDR2 is YYNGEE. The CDR3 DNA follows: TGTGCCAGCAGCGGACAGGGCTACGAGCAGTACTTC. The encoded protein is CASSGQGYEQYF.

This clone has just one count. V is TRBV21-1 and J is TRBJ2-1; the table assigns TRBD2, which was not confirmed against the DNA. TRBV21-1 is a documented pseudogene. This CDR3 is 13 amino acids long. The CDR3: CASSPFLRNEQFF. CDR3 in DNA: TGTGCCAGCAGCCCTTTTCTGAGAAATGAGCAGTTCTTC.

This chain links TRBV7-2 with TRBJ2-1; 10 bases fit TRBD1. This CDR3 is 15 amino acids long. V dropped 5 bases and J dropped 9; count of bases not matched to a gene: 10. CDR1 SGHTA and CDR2 FQGNSA come from the germline V gene. The CDR3 sequence: CASSSPGTGAGEQFF. In DNA form, the CDR3 reads TGTGCCAGCAGCAGTCCCGGGACAGGGGCGGGTGAGCAGTTCTTC.

The CDR3 sequence is CASSVEAGTESTDTQYF. The DNA for the CDR3 is TGTGCCAGCAGCGTAGAGGCGGGGACGGAGAGCACAGATACGCAGTATTTT. The chain couples TRBV9 to TRBJ2-3; D might be TRBD2 (6 bases). The CDR3 is 17 residues long. V shed 0 bases and J shed 0 bases, with 14 bases lying between them. Germline V gene sequence: CDR1 SGDLS, CDR2 YYNGEE.

This chain links TRBV7-9 with TRBJ1-5, with D maybe TRBD1 (5 bases). V lost 4 bases, J lost 9 bases, and 16 bases lay in between. The length of the CDR3 is 14 residues. Germline V gives CDR1 SEHNR, CDR2 FQNEAQ (reference sequence). For the CDR3, the DNA is TGTGCCAGCAGCTCGGCTACAGGTTCTCCGCCCCAGCATTTT. Translating it yields CASSSATGSPPQHF. Full variable domain (missing parts from reference TRBV7-9 and TRBJ1-5): DTGVSQNPRHKITKRGQNVTFRCDPISEHNRLYWYRQTLGQGPEFLTYFQNEAQLEKSRLLSDRFSAERPKGSFSTLEIQRTEQGDSAMYLCASSSATGSPPQHFGDGTRLSIL.

The gene calls are TRBV5-4 and TRBJ2-1; possibly TRBD1 for D (5 bases). CDR3 length: 15 residues. Looked up from germline, CDR1 is SGHNT and CDR2 is YYREEE (reference sequence). Between the trimmed V and J ends, which lost 0 bases and 10 bases, there was a span of 17 bases. The CDR3 here is CASSLEGVHLGEQFF. The DNA for the CDR3 is TGTGCCAGCAGCTTGGAAGGGGTCCACCTAGGGGAGCAGTTCTTC. Looking up the rest from reference TRBV5-4 and TRBJ2-1 gives the full variable domain: ETGVTQSPTHLIKTRGQQVTLRCSSQSGHNTVSWYQQALGQGPQFIFQYYREEENGRGNFPPRFSGLQFPNYSSELNVNALELDDSALYLCASSLEGVHLGEQFFGPGTRLTVL.

This clone occurred once. J is TRBJ2-7 and V is TRBV9; TRBD2 matches at 9 bases. The CDR3 is made up of 15 amino acids. The ends lost 4 bases at V and 2 bases at J; junction bases unmatched: 7. CDR1 SGDLS and CDR2 YYNGEE come from the germline V gene. CDR3 loop: CASSPIAGATYEQYF. The CDR3 DNA reads TGTGCCAGCAGCCCAATAGCGGGAGCAACCTACGAGCAGTACTTC. Together with reference TRBV9 and TRBJ2-7, the CDR3 gives the full variable domain: DSGVTQTPKHLITATGQRVTLRCSPRSGDLSVYWYQQSLDQGLQFLIQYYNGEERAKGNILERFSAQQFPDLHSELNLSSLELGDSALYFCASSPIAGATYEQYFGPGTRLTVT.

The chain uses TRBV21-1 and TRBJ2-7; the DNA was not compared with TRBD2, the D call given in the table. TRBV21-1 is a pseudogene. This CDR3 comprises 14 residues. CDR3 nucleotide sequence: TGTGCCAGCAGCAATGCCAAGCCCACCGACGAGCAGTACGTC. Protein: CASSNAKPTDEQYV.

There are a few counts of this clone. The chain carries TRBV4-3 and TRBJ1-1; D is unclear. Per germline, CDR1 LGHNA and CDR2 YSLEER. Deletions cut 0 bases from V and 4 bases from J, with 9 bases between. The CDR3 loop spans 14 amino acids. CDR3 region: CASSQEPGITEAFF. Written as DNA, the CDR3 is TGCGCCAGCAGCCAAGAACCGGGGATCACTGAAGCTTTCTTT.

V and J are TRBV24-1 and TRBJ2-5; possible D gene TRBD1, 6 bases. V was pared by 3 bases and J by 4 bases, with 8 bases between. Germline CDR1 is KGHDR and CDR2 is SFDVKD. The CDR3 is made up of 13 amino acids. CDR3 DNA: TGTGCCACCAGTGATGGCAGGGGAGAGACCCAGTACTTC. It codes for CATSDGRGETQYF.

The chain is built from TRBV7-9 and TRBJ1-1; no clear D gene. Per the germline V gene, CDR1 is SEHNR and CDR2 is FQNEAQ (reference sequence). Trimming took off 1 base at V and 11 bases at J, with 17 bases between the two ends. The CDR3 has 14 amino acids. The CDR3 protein is CASSLGQSYPEAFF. DNA of the CDR3: TGTGCCAGCAGCTTAGGGCAGTCCTACCCCGAGGCTTTCTTT.

This sequence joins TRBV28 and TRBJ1-1, with D tentatively TRBD1 (5 bases). CDR1 MDHEN and CDR2 SYDVKM come from the germline V gene. The CDR3 has 14 amino acids. Trimming took 3 bases from V and 5 from J, leaving 13 bases between them. The CDR3 spells CASSFQGSWTEAFF. The CDR3, as DNA: TGTGCCAGCAGTTTTCAGGGCAGTTGGACTGAAGCTTTCTTT. The full variable domain, completed using reference TRBV28 and TRBJ1-1, is DVKVTQSSRYLVKRTGEKVFLECVQDMDHENMFWYRQDPGLGLRLIYFSYDVKMKEKGDIPEGYSVSREKKERFSLILESASTNQTSMYLCASSFQGSWTEAFFGQGTRLTVV.

The chain combines TRBV30 with TRBJ1-1; 8 positions match TRBD1. This CDR3 spans 14 amino acids. V dropped 5 bases and J dropped 1; count of bases not matched to a gene: 6. Looked up from germline, CDR1 is GTSNPN and CDR2 is SVGIG (reference sequence). CDR3 amino acids: CAWSQGASNTEAFF. The CDR3 DNA reads as TGTGCCTGGTCCCAGGGGGCCTCGAACACTGAAGCTTTCTTT.

The chain recombines TRBV5-1 with TRBJ1-2; 9 nucleotides agree with TRBD1. There are 14 residues in the CDR3. V was pared by 5 bases and J by 7 bases, with 9 bases of the junction left unmatched. Germline CDR1 reads SGHRS; CDR2 reads YFSETQ. The CDR3 spells CASRLSGTGFGYTF. CDR3 in DNA: TGCGCCAGCAGACTTTCCGGGACAGGGTTTGGCTACACCTTC.

The chain links TRBV5-8 to TRBJ1-1; D not resolved. Trimming removed 4 bases at V and 3 bases at J, with 13 bases between. The germline CDR1 and CDR2 sequences are SGHTS and YDEGEE. This CDR3 spans 14 amino acids. CDR3 nucleotides: TGTGCCAGCAGCGTCCGGAGGTTTGACACTGAAGCTTTCTTT. Amino acid sequence: CASSVRRFDTEAFF.

V gene TRBV10-3 combines with J gene TRBJ2-2; D gene ambiguous. The V and J ends lost 0 bases and 6 bases respectively, with 2 bases between them. CDR3 length equals 12 residues. The germline V gene encodes CDR1 ENHRY and CDR2 SYGVKD. The chain's CDR3 is CAISESAGELFF. As DNA, the CDR3 is TGTGCCATCAGTGAGTCAGCCGGGGAGCTGTTTTTT.

The chain uses TRBV4-2 and TRBJ1-1; D not resolved. V shed 4 bases and J shed 5 bases, with 5 bases lying between them. This CDR3 has 11 residues. Looked up from germline, CDR1 is LGHNA and CDR2 is YNFKEQ. CDR3 in amino acids: CASSRGTEAFF. CDR3 in DNA: TGTGCCAGCAGCCGTGGTACTGAAGCTTTCTTT.

The chain carries TRBV7-2 and TRBJ1-3; no clear D. Trimming shortened V by 5 bases and J by 4 bases, and 9 bases separated the two germline ends. This CDR3 is 13 amino acids long. Germline V gene lookup returns CDR1 SGHTA and CDR2 FQGNSA. The CDR3 DNA reads as TGTGCCAGCAGCGGCAGTCCGGGAAACACCATATATTTT. Its protein is CASSGSPGNTIYF.

For the CDR3, the DNA is TGTGCCAGCTCACCCGCAGGGTGGGATGGCTACACCTTC. This gives the protein CASSPAGWDGYTF. The J gene is TRBJ1-2, the V gene TRBV18, with D possibly matching TRBD1 (5 bases). The CDR3 totals 13 residues. V was clipped by 3 bases and J by 6 bases, with 11 bases between them. CDR1 is KGHSH, CDR2 LQKENI, per germline.

The V call is TRBV2, the J call TRBJ2-1; D may be TRBD2 (6 bases). The CDR3 covers 15 residues. V was pared by 3 bases and J by 5 bases, with 14 bases between. Germline V gives CDR1 SNHLY, CDR2 FYNNEI. The CDR3 DNA sequence: TGTGCCAGCAGTGAGGACTACCGATTGGACAATGAGCAGTTCTTC. This encodes CASSEDYRLDNEQFF.

The rearrangement joins TRBV7-8 to TRBJ1-1; D may be TRBD1 (5 bases). Germline V gene lookup returns CDR1 SGHVS and CDR2 FQNEAQ. This CDR3 region has 13 residues. The germline V and J ends were trimmed by 4 bases and 4 bases, with 10 bases remaining between them. CDR3 sequence reads: CASSSGHLTEAFF. As DNA, the CDR3 is TGTGCCAGCAGCTCCGGACACCTCACTGAAGCTTTCTTT. Full variable domain (remainder filled in from reference TRBV7-8 and TRBJ1-1): GAGVSQSPRYKVAKRGQDVALRCDPISGHVSLFWYQQALGQGPEFLTYFQNEAQLDKSGLPSDRFFAERPEGSVSTLKIQRTQQEDSAVYLCASSSGHLTEAFFGQGTRLTVV.

The rearrangement uses TRBV28 and TRBJ1-4, with 11 bases matching TRBD1. V was clipped by 8 bases and J by 8 bases; unmatched bases: 10. This CDR3 is built from 15 residues. Germline V gene data show CDR1 as MDHEN and CDR2 as SYDVKM. CDR3: CASWNGQGAREKLFF. In nucleotides, the CDR3 is TGTGCCAGCTGGAACGGACAGGGGGCCCGGGAAAAACTGTTTTTT. Supplemented by reference TRBV28 and TRBJ1-4, the full variable domain reads DVKVTQSSRYLVKRTGEKVFLECVQDMDHENMFWYRQDPGLGLRLIYFSYDVKMKEKGDIPEGYSVSREKKERFSLILESASTNQTSMYLCASWNGQGAREKLFFGSGTQLSVL.